Listed below are T cell receptor beta chains from one sample, sequenced in a study of OX40 agonist ivuxolimab in advanced cancers. Data came from immunoSEQ multiplex PCR; TCRdb stores just in-frame clones and leaves some out. This table has 9,500 to 10,000 clones, 70% to 90% appearing once. Specimen: CD4+ or CD8+ T cells sorted from blood, collected in a trial of the OX40 agonist ivuxolimab. The receptors stem from an adult with an advanced solid tumor such as melanoma, head and neck, liver or kidney cancer. The CDR3 runs from the conserved cysteine through the conserved F or W. Fields, in order: clone size, J gene, V gene, D gene, CDR3 protein, CDR3 DNA. D genes are given only for firm matches. Size is stated for part of the rows, as once, few or many counts, or as a class when the clone is expanded.

clone size: -; J gene: TRBJ1-2; V gene: TRBV5-3; D gene: -; CDR3 protein: CARSLANVRANYGYTF; CDR3 DNA: TGTGCCAGAAGCTTGGCCAATGTCAGGGCAAACTATGGCTACACCTTC
clone size: -; J gene: TRBJ1-1; V gene: TRBV7-3; D gene: TRBD1; CDR3 protein: CASSLGDSLNTEAFF; CDR3 DNA: TGTGCCAGCAGCTTAGGGGACAGCTTGAACACTGAAGCTTTCTTT
clone size: -; J gene: TRBJ2-5; V gene: TRBV11-1; D gene: -; CDR3 protein: CASSLAEVQETQYF; CDR3 DNA: TGTGCCAGCAGCTTAGCGGAGGTCCAAGAGACCCAGTACTTC
clone size: few; J gene: TRBJ1-3; V gene: TRBV9; D gene: -; CDR3 protein: CASTTYSGNTIYF; CDR3 DNA: TGTGCCAGCACCACCTACAGTGGAAACACCATATATTTT
clone size: -; J gene: TRBJ2-5; V gene: TRBV25-1; D gene: TRBD1; CDR3 protein: CASKVGGGETQYF; CDR3 DNA: TGTGCCAGCAAGGTAGGGGGCGGAGAGACCCAGTACTTC
clone size: -; J gene: TRBJ2-1; V gene: TRBV29-1; D gene: TRBD1; CDR3 protein: CSVDGTVQFNNEQFF; CDR3 DNA: TGCAGCGTTGATGGGACAGTCCAATTCAACAATGAGCAGTTCTTC
clone size: -; J gene: TRBJ2-7; V gene: TRBV18; D gene: -; CDR3 protein: CASSPPSAAYEQYF; CDR3 DNA: TGTGCCAGCTCACCACCTAGCGCAGCCTACGAGCAGTACTTC
clone size: -; J gene: TRBJ2-3; V gene: TRBV5-6; D gene: -; CDR3 protein: CASSPPGATSTDTQYF; CDR3 DNA: TGTGCCAGCAGCCCCCCGGGGGCTACTAGCACAGATACGCAGTATTTT
clone size: -; J gene: TRBJ2-2; V gene: TRBV9; D gene: -; CDR3 protein: CASSVDGANTGELFF; CDR3 DNA: TGTGCCAGCAGCGTAGATGGGGCTAACACCGGGGAGCTGTTTTTT
clone size: -; J gene: TRBJ1-3; V gene: TRBV9; D gene: -; CDR3 protein: CASSVATPASGNTIYF; CDR3 DNA: TGTGCCAGCAGCGTAGCCACCCCCGCCTCTGGAAACACCATATATTTT
clone size: -; J gene: TRBJ2-7; V gene: TRBV11-2; D gene: TRBD2; CDR3 protein: CASSQTGGRASEQYF; CDR3 DNA: TGTGCCAGCAGCCAGACGGGTGGGAGGGCCTCCGAGCAGTACTTC
clone size: few; J gene: TRBJ1-4; V gene: TRBV5-5; D gene: TRBD1; CDR3 protein: CASSLAGGTGGEKLFF; CDR3 DNA: TGTGCCAGCAGCTTGGCCGGGGGGACAGGGGGCGAAAAACTGTTTTTT
clone size: -; J gene: TRBJ1-2; V gene: TRBV19; D gene: TRBD1; CDR3 protein: CASNRQGARGYTF; CDR3 DNA: TGTGCCAGTAATAGACAGGGGGCGCGAGGCTACACCTTC
clone size: once; J gene: TRBJ2-1; V gene: TRBV2; D gene: TRBD2; CDR3 protein: CASRGGGEQFF; CDR3 DNA: TGTGCCAGCCGCGGGGGAGGAGAGCAGTTCTTC
clone size: -; J gene: TRBJ1-6; V gene: TRBV5-1; D gene: TRBD1; CDR3 protein: CASSPGQGYSPLHF; CDR3 DNA: TGCGCCAGCAGCCCAGGACAGGGGTACTCACCCCTCCACTTT
clone size: once; J gene: TRBJ1-2; V gene: TRBV28; D gene: TRBD1; CDR3 protein: CAIELTGLGQDYTF; CDR3 DNA: TGTGCCATCGAATTGACAGGGTTGGGGCAGGACTACACCTTC
clone size: -; J gene: TRBJ1-1; V gene: TRBV6-1; D gene: -; CDR3 protein: CASKGGRATEAFF; CDR3 DNA: TGTGCCAGCAAGGGTGGCAGAGCCACTGAAGCTTTCTTT
clone size: -; J gene: TRBJ2-5; V gene: TRBV7-9; D gene: -; CDR3 protein: CASSLGGRRQTQYF; CDR3 DNA: TGTGCCAGCAGCTTGGGCGGGCGGAGGCAGACCCAGTACTTC
clone size: -; J gene: TRBJ1-4; V gene: TRBV6-5; D gene: -; CDR3 protein: CASRDTGYNEKLFF; CDR3 DNA: TGTGCCAGCAGGGACACAGGGTATAATGAAAAACTGTTTTTT
clone size: -; J gene: TRBJ2-7; V gene: TRBV18; D gene: -; CDR3 protein: CASSLDRRTYEQYF; CDR3 DNA: TGTGCCAGCTCACTAGACCGCAGAACCTACGAGCAGTACTTC
clone size: -; J gene: TRBJ1-6; V gene: TRBV7-8; D gene: -; CDR3 protein: CASSFDSYNSPLHF; CDR3 DNA: TGTGCCAGCAGCTTCGACTCCTATAATTCACCCCTCCACTTT
clone size: -; J gene: TRBJ1-1; V gene: TRBV27; D gene: -; CDR3 protein: CASSLFWAENTEAFF; CDR3 DNA: TGTGCCAGCAGTTTATTTTGGGCGGAGAACACTGAAGCTTTCTTT
clone size: once; J gene: TRBJ1-1; V gene: TRBV5-1; D gene: -; CDR3 protein: CASSLGSGYGTEAFF; CDR3 DNA: TGCGCCAGCAGCTTGGGGTCAGGGTATGGCACTGAAGCTTTCTTT
clone size: -; J gene: TRBJ1-5; V gene: TRBV30; D gene: -; CDR3 protein: CAWQLGSLEQPQHF; CDR3 DNA: TGTGCCTGGCAGTTAGGCTCTTTGGAACAGCCCCAGCATTTT
clone size: -; J gene: TRBJ1-5; V gene: TRBV5-6; D gene: TRBD1; CDR3 protein: CASSQRTGYQPQHF; CDR3 DNA: TGTGCCAGCAGCCAGCGGACAGGGTACCAGCCCCAGCATTTT
clone size: -; J gene: TRBJ1-2; V gene: TRBV10-3; D gene: -; CDR3 protein: CAISTSVSSGYTF; CDR3 DNA: TGTGCCATCAGTACAAGCGTCAGCAGTGGCTACACCTTC
clone size: -; J gene: TRBJ2-2; V gene: TRBV2; D gene: -; CDR3 protein: CASRAGSSTGELFF; CDR3 DNA: TGTGCCAGCAGGGCAGGGTCTTCCACCGGGGAGCTGTTTTTT
clone size: -; J gene: TRBJ2-5; V gene: TRBV10-3; D gene: -; CDR3 protein: CATAGDQETQYF; CDR3 DNA: TGTGCCACCGCAGGGGACCAAGAGACCCAGTACTTC
clone size: -; J gene: TRBJ1-1; V gene: TRBV7-3; D gene: -; CDR3 protein: CASSSTTNTEAFF; CDR3 DNA: TGTGCCAGCAGCTCGACAACGAACACTGAAGCTTTCTTT
clone size: -; J gene: TRBJ1-2; V gene: TRBV18; D gene: TRBD1; CDR3 protein: CASAGQGEDYGYTF; CDR3 DNA: TGTGCCAGCGCCGGACAGGGGGAAGATTATGGCTACACCTTC
clone size: -; J gene: TRBJ2-3; V gene: TRBV6-6; D gene: -; CDR3 protein: CASSYRVGAYTDTQYF; CDR3 DNA: TGTGCCAGCAGTTACAGGGTTGGTGCCTACACAGATACGCAGTATTTT
clone size: -; J gene: TRBJ2-7; V gene: TRBV15; D gene: TRBD1; CDR3 protein: CATSREAGTGSYEQYF; CDR3 DNA: TGTGCCACCAGCAGAGAGGCCGGGACAGGGTCCTACGAGCAGTACTTC
clone size: few; J gene: TRBJ1-1; V gene: TRBV9; D gene: -; CDR3 protein: CASSGNTATEAFF; CDR3 DNA: TGTGCCAGCAGCGGAAATACGGCCACTGAAGCTTTCTTT
clone size: -; J gene: TRBJ2-1; V gene: TRBV5-1; D gene: -; CDR3 protein: CASSLDGGEQDNEQFF; CDR3 DNA: TGCGCCAGCAGCTTGGACGGTGGCGAACAGGACAATGAGCAGTTCTTC
clone size: few; J gene: TRBJ2-2; V gene: TRBV19; D gene: -; CDR3 protein: CASSIAGATGELFF; CDR3 DNA: TGTGCCAGTAGTATAGCGGGAGCCACCGGGGAGCTGTTTTTT
clone size: -; J gene: TRBJ2-2; V gene: TRBV7-8; D gene: -; CDR3 protein: CASSLVRRGLGTGELFF; CDR3 DNA: TGTGCCAGCAGCTTAGTGAGGCGGGGGCTGGGGACCGGGGAGCTGTTTTTT
clone size: -; J gene: TRBJ1-1; V gene: TRBV28; D gene: TRBD1; CDR3 protein: CASSLSQGAGDTEAFF; CDR3 DNA: TGTGCCAGCAGTTTGTCGCAGGGGGCTGGAGACACTGAAGCTTTCTTT
clone size: -; J gene: TRBJ2-4; V gene: TRBV2; D gene: -; CDR3 protein: CASRGGLDTQYF; CDR3 DNA: TGTGCCAGCAGGGGGGGGCTGGACACTCAGTACTTC
clone size: -; J gene: TRBJ2-3; V gene: TRBV6-1; D gene: TRBD1; CDR3 protein: CASSGAPGQATDTQYF; CDR3 DNA: TGTGCCAGCAGTGGAGCGCCGGGACAGGCTACAGATACGCAGTATTTT
clone size: -; J gene: TRBJ1-3; V gene: TRBV2; D gene: -; CDR3 protein: CASSVRTGNTIYF; CDR3 DNA: TGTGCCAGCAGTGTTCGGACTGGAAACACCATATATTTT
clone size: once; J gene: TRBJ2-5; V gene: TRBV5-1; D gene: TRBD1; CDR3 protein: CASSVTGTAKETQYF; CDR3 DNA: TGCGCCAGCAGCGTAACCGGGACAGCAAAAGAGACCCAGTACTTC
clone size: -; J gene: TRBJ2-1; V gene: TRBV7-3; D gene: -; CDR3 protein: CASSPVASVNEQFF; CDR3 DNA: TGTGCCAGCAGCCCGGTGGCTAGCGTCAATGAGCAGTTCTTC
clone size: -; J gene: TRBJ2-7; V gene: TRBV6-1; D gene: -; CDR3 protein: CASRVSGQKAEQYF; CDR3 DNA: TGTGCCAGCAGAGTGAGCGGACAGAAGGCCGAGCAGTACTTC
clone size: few; J gene: TRBJ1-4; V gene: TRBV5-5; D gene: -; CDR3 protein: CASSLRGLEGGDEKLFF; CDR3 DNA: TGTGCCAGCAGCTTGCGAGGCTTGGAGGGCGGGGATGAAAAACTGTTTTTT
clone size: -; J gene: TRBJ2-5; V gene: TRBV28; D gene: -; CDR3 protein: CASRRSGQETQYF; CDR3 DNA: TGTGCCAGCAGAAGGTCCGGGCAAGAGACCCAGTACTTC
clone size: -; J gene: TRBJ2-3; V gene: TRBV14; D gene: TRBD2; CDR3 protein: CASSLTSATDTQYF; CDR3 DNA: TGTGCCAGCAGCCTCACTAGCGCCACAGATACGCAGTATTTT
clone size: -; J gene: TRBJ2-1; V gene: TRBV28; D gene: TRBD1; CDR3 protein: CASTPGQGYNEQFF; CDR3 DNA: TGTGCCAGCACCCCGGGACAGGGCTACAATGAGCAGTTCTTC
clone size: once; J gene: TRBJ2-3; V gene: TRBV19; D gene: TRBD2; CDR3 protein: CASAASGRTDTQYF; CDR3 DNA: TGTGCCAGTGCCGCTAGCGGGCGCACAGATACGCAGTATTTT
clone size: -; J gene: TRBJ2-7; V gene: TRBV6-5; D gene: TRBD1; CDR3 protein: CASSTSGRGREQYF; CDR3 DNA: TGTGCCAGCAGTACCTCGGGCAGGGGGAGAGAGCAGTACTTC
clone size: few; J gene: TRBJ2-7; V gene: TRBV28; D gene: TRBD2; CDR3 protein: CASSFGGGLYEQYF; CDR3 DNA: TGTGCCAGCAGTTTCGGGGGAGGGCTCTACGAGCAGTACTTC
clone size: few; J gene: TRBJ1-4; V gene: TRBV6-5; D gene: -; CDR3 protein: CASSYSGTPGEKLFF; CDR3 DNA: TGTGCCAGCAGTTACTCCGGGACCCCGGGTGAAAAACTGTTTTTT
clone size: -; J gene: TRBJ2-7; V gene: TRBV7-6; D gene: -; CDR3 protein: CASSLARGEGYEQYF; CDR3 DNA: TGTGCCAGCAGCTTAGCGAGGGGGGAGGGTTACGAGCAGTACTTC
clone size: -; J gene: TRBJ2-1; V gene: TRBV6-4; D gene: TRBD1; CDR3 protein: CASSSQGGNEQFF; CDR3 DNA: TGTGCCAGCAGTTCACAGGGGGGTAATGAGCAGTTCTTC
clone size: few; J gene: TRBJ2-5; V gene: TRBV11-2; D gene: -; CDR3 protein: CASSRDLETQYF; CDR3 DNA: TGTGCCAGCAGCAGGGACCTAGAGACCCAGTACTTC
clone size: -; J gene: TRBJ2-5; V gene: TRBV7-3; D gene: TRBD1; CDR3 protein: CASSADRGETQYF; CDR3 DNA: TGTGCCAGCAGCGCTGACAGGGGAGAGACCCAGTACTTC